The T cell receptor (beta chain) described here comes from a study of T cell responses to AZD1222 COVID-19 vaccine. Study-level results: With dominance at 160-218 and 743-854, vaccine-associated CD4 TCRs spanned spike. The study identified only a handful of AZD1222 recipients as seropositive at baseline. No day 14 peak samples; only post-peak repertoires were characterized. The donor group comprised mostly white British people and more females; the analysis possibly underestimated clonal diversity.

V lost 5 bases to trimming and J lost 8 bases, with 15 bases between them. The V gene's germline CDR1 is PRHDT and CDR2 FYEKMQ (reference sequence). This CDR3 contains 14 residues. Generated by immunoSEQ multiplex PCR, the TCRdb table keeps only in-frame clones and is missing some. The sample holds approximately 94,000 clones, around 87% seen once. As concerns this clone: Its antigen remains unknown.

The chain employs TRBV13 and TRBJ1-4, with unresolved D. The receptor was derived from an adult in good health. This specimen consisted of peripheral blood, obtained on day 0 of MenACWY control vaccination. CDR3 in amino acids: CASSPPGGNEKLFF. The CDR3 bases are TGTGCCAGCAGCCCTCCCGGCGGAAACGAAAAACTGTTTTTT.